This is a list of T cell receptor beta chains from one sample in a study of breast tumors, draining lymph nodes, adjacent tissues. TCRdb fed the multiplex PCR reads into MiXCR, producing one record per CDR3 protein. The table shows 200,000 or so distinct CDR3 sequences, with roughly 29% occurring only once. Sequenced material: axillary lymph node tissue. The origin of the receptors is a female donor with breast cancer. Some clones in this sample may be carry-over from other donors' samples. Each CDR3 is given with its conserved first and last residue. The D gene is left open where the match is weak. For some rows the clone size is stated as once, few or many, or as a class when expanded; others skip it.

cdr3_nt: TGTGCCAGCAGACCCTCGCGGGCCCTCTACGAGCAGTACTTC
cdr3_aa: CASRPSRALYEQYF
v_call: TRBV6-5
j_call: TRBJ2-7
d_call: -
clone_size: -

cdr3_nt: TGTGCCAGCAGTGCGCCAGGGTTGGGTGGCTACACCTTC
cdr3_aa: CASSAPGLGGYTF
v_call: TRBV2
j_call: TRBJ1-2
d_call: -
clone_size: many

cdr3_nt: TGTGCCAGTAGTATAGAGGAGACAGGATACTATGGCTACACCTTC
cdr3_aa: CASSIEETGYYGYTF
v_call: TRBV19
j_call: TRBJ1-2
d_call: -
clone_size: many

cdr3_nt: TGCGCCAGCAGCCATGCGGGACGGATCAATGAGCAGTTCTTC
cdr3_aa: CASSHAGRINEQFF
v_call: TRBV4-1
j_call: TRBJ2-1
d_call: -
clone_size: many

cdr3_nt: TGTGCCAGCAGCCGCCTGGGGGAAAAACTGTTTTTT
cdr3_aa: CASSRLGEKLFF
v_call: TRBV14
j_call: TRBJ1-4
d_call: -
clone_size: many

cdr3_nt: TGTGCCAGCAGCTTTGGGGTAGTTCTCAACAATGAGCAGTTCTTC
cdr3_aa: CASSFGVVLNNEQFF
v_call: TRBV5-5
j_call: TRBJ2-1
d_call: -
clone_size: many

cdr3_nt: TGTGCCAGCTCGGACCAAGGAGGATGGGCCCAGTACTTC
cdr3_aa: CASSDQGGWAQYF
v_call: TRBV18
j_call: TRBJ2-5
d_call: -
clone_size: many

cdr3_nt: TGCAGCGTGGCCGAGCGGGACATCTCCTACGAGCAGTACTTC
cdr3_aa: CSVAERDISYEQYF
v_call: TRBV29-1
j_call: TRBJ2-7
d_call: -
clone_size: many

cdr3_nt: TGTGCCAGCAGCTTAACGGCTAGCGGGGGGGGTGGCGCACATACGCAGTATTTT
cdr3_aa: CASSLTASGGGGAHTQYF
v_call: TRBV7-3
j_call: TRBJ2-3
d_call: TRBD2
clone_size: -

cdr3_nt: TGTGCCAGCAGTTCAACTTACAATGAGCAGTTCTTC
cdr3_aa: CASSSTYNEQFF
v_call: TRBV6-6
j_call: TRBJ2-1
d_call: -
clone_size: many

cdr3_nt: TGTGCCAGTAGTATTGCCCAGGGCGACTATGGCTACACCTTC
cdr3_aa: CASSIAQGDYGYTF
v_call: TRBV19
j_call: TRBJ1-2
d_call: -
clone_size: many

cdr3_nt: TGTGCCAGCAGCAAAATGGTCAATCAGCCCCAGCATTTT
cdr3_aa: CASSKMVNQPQHF
v_call: TRBV5-8
j_call: TRBJ1-5
d_call: -
clone_size: many

cdr3_nt: TGTGCCAGCGGCCACAGCGGGGGGGCCATCAATGAGCAGTTCTTC
cdr3_aa: CASGHSGGAINEQFF
v_call: TRBV7-2
j_call: TRBJ2-1
d_call: TRBD2
clone_size: many

cdr3_nt: TGTGCCGCCGGGACTAGCGGGAGGGCCAGCGATGAGCAGTTCTTC
cdr3_aa: CAAGTSGRASDEQFF
v_call: TRBV24-1
j_call: TRBJ2-1
d_call: TRBD2
clone_size: many

cdr3_nt: TGTGCCAGTAGTATGAGGGCGGGAGTAACCTGGGAGCTGTTTTTT
cdr3_aa: CASSMRAGVTWELFF
v_call: TRBV19
j_call: TRBJ2-2
d_call: TRBD2
clone_size: many

cdr3_nt: TGTGCCAGCAGCTTAGTGGGAAGCCCTTTGAGGACCCAGCACTTC
cdr3_aa: CASSLVGSPLRTQHF
v_call: TRBV7-8
j_call: TRBJ2-5
d_call: -
clone_size: many

cdr3_nt: TGCAGTGCTAGAGGAGGCCTCTCTGGAAACACCTTC
cdr3_aa: CSARGGLSGNTF
v_call: TRBV20-1
j_call: TRBJ1-2
d_call: -
clone_size: -

cdr3_nt: TGTGCCAGCAGTTACTTTTTCGGGACTAGCGTGGTCGAGCAGTACTTC
cdr3_aa: CASSYFFGTSVVEQYF
v_call: TRBV6-2/TRBV6-3
j_call: TRBJ2-7
d_call: TRBD2
clone_size: -

cdr3_nt: TGTGCCAGCAGTGCAGGCGGCGCTGGGGCCAACGTCCTGACTTTC
cdr3_aa: CASSAGGAGANVLTF
v_call: TRBV12-3/TRBV12-4
j_call: TRBJ2-6
d_call: -
clone_size: many

cdr3_nt: TGTGCCAGCAGTGAAGCAGTCGGGCACTATGGCTACACCTTC
cdr3_aa: CASSEAVGHYGYTF
v_call: TRBV2
j_call: TRBJ1-2
d_call: -
clone_size: many

cdr3_nt: TGTGCCAGCAGCTTTAGGGGGGCCAGTTACTCCTCGGGTGAGCAGTTCTTC
cdr3_aa: CASSFRGASYSSGEQFF
v_call: TRBV7-8
j_call: TRBJ2-1
d_call: -
clone_size: many

cdr3_nt: TGTGCCAGCAGTGACACGGGACAGGGGGGAGAGACCCAGTACTTC
cdr3_aa: CASSDTGQGGETQYF
v_call: TRBV12-3/TRBV12-4
j_call: TRBJ2-5
d_call: TRBD1
clone_size: many

cdr3_nt: TGTGCCAGCAGCTTTGACAGGGCAGAAAAACTGTTTTTT
cdr3_aa: CASSFDRAEKLFF
v_call: TRBV7-2
j_call: TRBJ1-4
d_call: TRBD1
clone_size: many

cdr3_nt: TGTGCCAGCCGGGGGGTCTCCTATAATTCACCCCTCCACTTT
cdr3_aa: CASRGVSYNSPLHF
v_call: TRBV2
j_call: TRBJ1-6
d_call: -
clone_size: many

cdr3_nt: -
cdr3_aa: CASSFYICSASLAGETQYF
v_call: TRBV11-2
j_call: TRBJ2-5
d_call: -
clone_size: -

cdr3_nt: TGTGCCAGCAGCGGAGACTCAAGTCTGGTTGGCTACACCTTC
cdr3_aa: CASSGDSSLVGYTF
v_call: TRBV2
j_call: TRBJ1-2
d_call: -
clone_size: many

cdr3_nt: TGTGCCAGCAGCTTCGGACTAGCGGGGGGAGAATACAATGAGCAGTTCTTC
cdr3_aa: CASSFGLAGGEYNEQFF
v_call: TRBV7-9
j_call: TRBJ2-1
d_call: TRBD2
clone_size: -

cdr3_nt: TGCGCCAGCAGCTGGGGGCTTGGCAGCTCTGGAAACACCATATATTTT
cdr3_aa: CASSWGLGSSGNTIYF
v_call: TRBV5-1
j_call: TRBJ1-3
d_call: -
clone_size: -

cdr3_nt: TGTGCCAGCAGTTCTCCGACCGACGGGGAGACCCAGCACTTC
cdr3_aa: CASSSPTDGETQHF
v_call: TRBV6-2/TRBV6-3
j_call: TRBJ2-5
d_call: -
clone_size: -

cdr3_nt: TGTGCCAGCTCACCATCCGCAGGGGCCGGGGAAAAACTGTTTTTT
cdr3_aa: CASSPSAGAGEKLFF
v_call: TRBV18
j_call: TRBJ1-4
d_call: -
clone_size: -

cdr3_nt: TGCAGCTTAGGAGGGACAGGGGTTTATGGCTACACCTTC
cdr3_aa: CSLGGTGVYGYTF
v_call: TRBV29-1
j_call: TRBJ1-2
d_call: TRBD1
clone_size: -

cdr3_nt: TGTGCCAGCAGCGCCGGCCCTAATCAGCCCCAGCATTTT
cdr3_aa: CASSAGPNQPQHF
v_call: TRBV5-4
j_call: TRBJ1-5
d_call: -
clone_size: many

cdr3_nt: TGTGCCAGCAGTTATCTACAGGGGGCAGCCGGCTACGAGCAGTACTTC
cdr3_aa: CASSYLQGAAGYEQYF
v_call: TRBV6-6
j_call: TRBJ2-7
d_call: TRBD1
clone_size: many

cdr3_nt: TGTGCCAGCAGCTTAGGACAGGGTTTCAACAATGAGCAGTTCTTC
cdr3_aa: CASSLGQGFNNEQFF
v_call: TRBV7-2
j_call: TRBJ2-1
d_call: TRBD1
clone_size: -

cdr3_nt: TGCAGTGCTTCAGTGGACAGGAGCAGGGCGACCCAGTACTTC
cdr3_aa: CSASVDRSRATQYF
v_call: TRBV20-1
j_call: TRBJ2-5
d_call: TRBD1
clone_size: many

cdr3_nt: TGCAGCCCCAGGAAGGCAGGGGACTATGGCTACACCTTC
cdr3_aa: CSPRKAGDYGYTF
v_call: TRBV29-1
j_call: TRBJ1-2
d_call: -
clone_size: -

cdr3_nt: TGCGCCAGCAGCTCCTACGCTACAGGGGGGAATTCACCCCTCCACTTT
cdr3_aa: CASSSYATGGNSPLHF
v_call: TRBV5-1
j_call: TRBJ1-6
d_call: TRBD1
clone_size: many

cdr3_nt: TGTGCCAGCGTGAGGGGGACAGGGGCAACTAATGAAAAACTGTTTTTT
cdr3_aa: CASVRGTGATNEKLFF
v_call: TRBV5-8
j_call: TRBJ1-4
d_call: TRBD1
clone_size: many

cdr3_nt: TGTGCCAGCAGCGGGGTAAAACGGCCCGGGGGGCCTTACTCTAACTATGGCTACACCTTC
cdr3_aa: CASSGVKRPGGPYSNYGYTF
v_call: TRBV9
j_call: TRBJ1-2
d_call: -
clone_size: -

cdr3_nt: TGTGCCAGCAGTTTACAGCGCTCTGGAAACACCATATATTTT
cdr3_aa: CASSLQRSGNTIYF
v_call: TRBV6-6
j_call: TRBJ1-3
d_call: -
clone_size: many

cdr3_nt: TGTGCCAGTAGTATCTGGGGTCTTAATGAAAAACTGTTTTTT
cdr3_aa: CASSIWGLNEKLFF
v_call: TRBV19
j_call: TRBJ1-4
d_call: -
clone_size: -

cdr3_nt: TGCAGTGCTAGGGACAGGGTAACCGGGGAGCTGTTTTTT
cdr3_aa: CSARDRVTGELFF
v_call: TRBV20-1
j_call: TRBJ2-2
d_call: TRBD1
clone_size: many

cdr3_nt: TGCAGTGCTAGAGATACCCCACAGGGAGGGAACAATTCACCCCTCCACTTT
cdr3_aa: CSARDTPQGGNNSPLHF
v_call: TRBV20-1
j_call: TRBJ1-6
d_call: -
clone_size: many

cdr3_nt: TGCGCCAGCAGTGAACCCCGACAGGGCGCAGACGAGCAGTACTTC
cdr3_aa: CASSEPRQGADEQYF
v_call: TRBV10-2
j_call: TRBJ2-7
d_call: TRBD1
clone_size: many